This TCR beta chain was sequenced for a study of T-cell reconstitution after alpha-beta-depleted transplantation in children. General study findings and limits: Diversity and T-cell counts at one year after transplant derived mostly from new T cells. The origin of alpha-beta T cells about two months after transplant was reportedly several hundred expanded graft clones.

Details on this clonotype: Its antigen is as yet unknown. One end of the junction fails to match germline, which may point to a read error.

The authors prepared the TCRbeta library with unique molecular identifiers. TCRdb recomputed calls from the PCR reads with MiXCR, one row per CDR3 protein. The sample has fewer than 450,000 distinct CDR3 sequences, 15% to 20% seen once. Germline V lookup: CDR1 ENHRY, CDR2 SYGVKD. The CDR3 extends over 16 amino acids. This sequence joins TRBV10-3 and TRBJ2-3; D unclear. Sequencing was performed on PBMCs, mostly from graft donor cells, taken 360 days after TCRalphabeta/CD19-depleted stem cell transplant. The receptor was isolated from a male patient aged 2 to 9 who had a stem cell transplant for acute lymphoblastic leukemia, so the T cells may come from the graft donor. The CDR3 protein is CAIGESTIASTDTQYF. The CDR3, as DNA: TGTGCCATCGGTGAGTCGACCATTGCTAGCACAGATACGCAGTATTTT.